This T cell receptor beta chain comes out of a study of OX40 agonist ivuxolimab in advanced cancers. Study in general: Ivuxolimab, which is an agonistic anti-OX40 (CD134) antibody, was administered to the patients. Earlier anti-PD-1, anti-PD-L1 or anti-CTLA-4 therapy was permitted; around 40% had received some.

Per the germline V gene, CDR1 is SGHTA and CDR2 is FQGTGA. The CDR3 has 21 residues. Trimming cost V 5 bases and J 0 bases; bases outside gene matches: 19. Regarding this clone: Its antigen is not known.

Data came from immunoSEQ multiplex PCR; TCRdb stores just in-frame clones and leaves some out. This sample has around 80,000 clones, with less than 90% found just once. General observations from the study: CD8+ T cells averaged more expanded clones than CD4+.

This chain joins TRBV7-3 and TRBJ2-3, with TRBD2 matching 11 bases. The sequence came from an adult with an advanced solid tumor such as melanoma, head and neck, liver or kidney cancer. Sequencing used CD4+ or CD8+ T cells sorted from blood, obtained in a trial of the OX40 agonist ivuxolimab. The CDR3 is CASSRFPLAGGSQMSTDTQYF. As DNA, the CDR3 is TGTGCCAGCAGCCGTTTTCCTTTAGCGGGGGGGTCCCAGATGAGCACAGATACGCAGTATTTT.